Shown below are 2 T cell receptor beta chains from a single sample sequenced in a study of blood T cell repertoires in COVID-19. TCRdb keeps only in-frame clones here, not all; method: immunoSEQ multiplex PCR. The sample lists roughly 250,000 clones; about 80% were seen once. Sequenced material: peripheral blood. The receptors stem from a woman of 80 years or more with active or convalescent COVID-19.

This sequence joins TRBV7-2 and TRBJ1-4, with TRBD1 matching 10 bases. Trimming cost V 6 bases and J 8 bases; bases outside gene matches: 3. Per germline, CDR1 SGHTA and CDR2 FQGNSA. The CDR3 contains 13 residues. DNA of the CDR3: TGTGCCAGCAGGGGACAGGGGTACGAAAAACTGTTTTTT. This codes for CASRGQGYEKLFF.

The J gene is TRBJ2-3, the V gene TRBV19; perhaps TRBD2 as D (6 bases). With 3 bases removed from V and 1 base from J, the gap between germline ends came to 17 bases. The CDR3 is made up of 17 amino acids. From germline, CDR1 is LNHDA and CDR2 SQIVND (reference sequence). CDR3 sequence (DNA): TGTGCCAGTAGTATCTCGGGTGGAGTAGCGGGCACAGATACGCAGTATTTT. As protein: CASSISGGVAGTDTQYF.